These T cell receptor beta chains were read from a single sample in a study of shared clonotypes between healthy human individuals. The protocol was immunoSEQ multiplex PCR, while the TCRdb copy is restricted to in-frame clones and leaves out a portion. Counted here are about 1.1 million clones, around 77% occurring once; the ten biggest clones make up more than 0.85%. What was sequenced was memory CD4+ T cells from PBMCs. The origin of the receptors is a man aged 18 to 30 in good health. Some clones in this sample may be carry-over from other donors' samples. The CDR3 runs from the conserved cysteine through the conserved F or W. D genes are given only for firm matches. Expanded clones are given a class, and other clones once, few, many or no size at all.

clone_size d_call j_call v_call cdr3_aa cdr3_nt
few . TRBJ1-1 TRBV9 CASSVVSRGGTEAFF TGTGCCAGCAGCGTAGTCTCGCGGGGGGGCACTGAAGCTTTCTTT
. . TRBJ2-1 TRBV7-9 CASSFPRVDSYNEQFF TGTGCCAGCAGCTTCCCACGAGTTGACTCCTACAATGAGCAGTTCTTC
few TRBD1 TRBJ2-1 TRBV7-9 CASSQDRGLYNEQFF TGTGCCAGCAGCCAAGACAGGGGGCTTTACAATGAGCAGTTCTTC
few . TRBJ1-5 TRBV6-1 CASEWSAVGNQPQHF TGTGCCAGCGAATGGTCCGCGGTTGGCAATCAGCCCCAGCATTTT
. TRBD1 TRBJ1-1 TRBV6-6 CASNRQGEAFF TGTGCCAGCAACAGACAGGGCGAAGCTTTCTTT
. . TRBJ2-5 TRBV19 CASSINGRRETQYF TGTGCCAGTAGTATTAATGGGAGACGAGAGACCCAGTACTTC
. . TRBJ2-3 TRBV4-3 CASSQTLLTDTQYF TGCGCCAGCAGCCAAACCCTACTAACAGATACGCAGTATTTT
. . TRBJ2-7 TRBV18 CASSVLGNEQYF TGTGCCAGCTCAGTATTGGGGAACGAGCAGTACTTC
. . TRBJ1-6 TRBV2 CARKTGGYNSPLHF TGTGCCAGAAAGACAGGCGGGTATAATTCACCCCTCCACTTT
. . TRBJ2-1 TRBV6-6 CASSYYPTNEQFF TGTGCCAGCAGTTATTACCCGACGAATGAGCAGTTCTTC
few . TRBJ1-5 TRBV28 CASNRQANQPQHF TGTGCCAGCAATAGGCAGGCCAATCAGCCCCAGCATTTT
. . TRBJ2-3 TRBV5-1 CASSLVPSSTDTQYF TGCGCCAGCAGCTTGGTTCCAAGTAGCACAGATACGCAGTATTTT
. TRBD2 TRBJ2-3 TRBV28 CASPAPGLAGGSDTQYF TGTGCCAGTCCTGCGCCGGGACTAGCGGGAGGGTCAGATACGCAGTATTTT
. TRBD2 TRBJ2-7 TRBV11-2 CASSLEGREGFHEQYF TGTGCCAGCAGCTTAGAGGGGCGGGAGGGATTCCACGAGCAGTACTTC
. TRBD2 TRBJ2-3 TRBV7-3 CASSSLAGTDTQYF TGTGCCAGCAGCTCGCTAGCGGGAACAGATACGCAGTATTTT
once . TRBJ1-4 TRBV9 CASSVRNGLNEKLFF TGTGCCAGCAGCGTACGTAACGGGCTTAATGAAAAACTGTTTTTT
. . TRBJ1-2 TRBV4-1 CASSQATVGYGYTF TGCGCCAGCAGCCAGGCGACCGTGGGCTATGGCTACACCTTC
once TRBD2 TRBJ2-3 TRBV7-3 CASSPTSGKGDTQYF TGTGCCAGCAGCCCTACTAGCGGGAAAGGGGATACGCAGTATTTT
. . TRBJ1-2 TRBV4-3 CASSQDRNRRYGYTF TGCGCCAGCAGCCAAGATCGGAACAGGAGATATGGCTACACCTTC
. TRBD1 TRBJ2-7 TRBV6-1 CASTLQDRGTYEQYF TGTGCCAGCACCTTACAGGACAGGGGTACCTACGAGCAGTACTTC
. . TRBJ1-2 TRBV10-3 CAISESWAIANGYTF TGTGCCATCAGTGAGTCTTGGGCCATTGCAAATGGCTACACCTTC
. TRBD2 TRBJ2-1 TRBV6-5 CASSWTSGRSYNEQFF TGTGCCAGCAGTTGGACTAGCGGGAGGTCCTACAATGAGCAGTTCTTC
. TRBD2 TRBJ2-1 TRBV10-2 CASISWAGGYNEQFF TGCGCCAGCATTTCTTGGGCGGGAGGCTACAATGAGCAGTTCTTC
. . TRBJ2-4 TRBV11-2 CASSLEGYGVKSAKNIQYF TGTGCCAGCAGCTTAGAAGGGTACGGGGTTAAAAGTGCCAAAAACATTCAGTACTTC
. . TRBJ1-4 TRBV5-1 CASSLNPGEKLFF TGCGCCAGCAGCTTGAACCCAGGGGAAAAACTGTTTTTT
. TRBD2 TRBJ2-3 TRBV28 CASVNGRAADTQYF TGTGCCAGCGTCAACGGGAGGGCCGCAGATACGCAGTATTTT
. . TRBJ2-6 TRBV6-1 CASSGQEAGANVLTF TGTGCCAGCAGTGGACAGGAGGCCGGGGCCAACGTCCTGACTTTC
few . TRBJ1-1 TRBV5-1 CASSRETGNTEAFF TGCGCCAGCAGCCGAGAGACAGGGAACACTGAAGCTTTCTTT
few . TRBJ1-3 TRBV30 CAWSVVVGNTIYF TGTGCCTGGAGCGTAGTGGTTGGAAACACCATATATTTT
. . TRBJ2-7 TRBV7-8 CASSLVEAMDEQYF TGTGCCAGCAGCTTAGTCGAGGCTATGGACGAGCAGTACTTC
few . TRBJ1-1 TRBV2 CASSDFENTEAFF TGTGCCAGCAGTGACTTCGAGAACACTGAAGCTTTCTTT
. TRBD2 TRBJ2-1 TRBV6-6 CASSIGLASEQFF TGTGCCAGCAGTATTGGACTAGCAAGCGAGCAGTTCTTC